What follows describes a single T cell receptor beta chain. Antigen specificity is unknown. The immunoSEQ assay was version 4, run in survey mode. Clones were read by immunoSEQ multiplex PCR, and TCRdb kept only the in-frame ones, dropping some. Of around 35,000 clones in the sample, around 86% were seen once. This entry belongs to a study of persistence of HIV-infected CD4 T cells. The stimulus was an HIV-1 Gag 15-mer peptide pool, 1 ug/peptide/mL. Memory cells lacking CD40L and CD69 with high CD45RO were sorted. Whole-study results and caveats: Antigen-responding cells were enriched for degenerate expanded CDR3beta sequences.

Trimming shortened V by 2 bases and J by 0 bases, and 11 bases separated the two germline ends. Germline V lookup: CDR1 GTSNPN, CDR2 SVGIG (reference sequence). CDR3 length equals 15 residues. The sequence was obtained from an adult with HIV. The donor label of this sample is uncertain. Material: cultured CD4+ T cells from PBMCs, obtained from a patient who received antiretroviral therapy. The V call is TRBV30, the J call TRBJ1-5; D is ambiguous. The chain's CDR3 is CAWSRMGYSNQPQHF. For the CDR3, the DNA is TGTGCCTGGAGTCGCATGGGGTATAGCAATCAGCCCCAGCATTTT.